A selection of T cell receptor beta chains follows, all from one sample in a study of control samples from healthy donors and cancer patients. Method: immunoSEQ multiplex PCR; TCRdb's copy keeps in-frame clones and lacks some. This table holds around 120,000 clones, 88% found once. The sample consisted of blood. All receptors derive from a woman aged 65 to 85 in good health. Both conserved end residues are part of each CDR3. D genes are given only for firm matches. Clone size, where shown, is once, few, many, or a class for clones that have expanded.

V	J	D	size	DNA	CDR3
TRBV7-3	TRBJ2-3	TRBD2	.	TGTGCCAGCAGCCCAGAGCGGGGGTTACGCACAGATACGCAGTATTTT	CASSPERGLRTDTQYF
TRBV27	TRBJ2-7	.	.	TGTGCCAGCTCCCTCGGGAACGAGCAGTACTTC	CASSLGNEQYF
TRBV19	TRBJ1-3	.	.	TGTGCCAGCCAAAGGGTTGGCACATCCTCTGGAAACACCATATATTTT	CASQRVGTSSGNTIYF
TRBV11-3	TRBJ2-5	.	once	TGTGCCAGCAGCTCCCCCACAGAGGGGGAGACCCAGTACTTC	CASSSPTEGETQYF
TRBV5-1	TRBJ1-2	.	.	TGCGCCAGCAGCTTGGCAGGCGGGGGCGAGTATGGCTACACCTTC	CASSLAGGGEYGYTF
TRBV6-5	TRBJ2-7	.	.	TGTGCCAGCAGTTACAACTGGGAATACGAGCAGTACTTC	CASSYNWEYEQYF
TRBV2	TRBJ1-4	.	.	TGTGCCAGCAGCCGGACACGGAGCGGTGAAAAACTGTTTTTT	CASSRTRSGEKLFF
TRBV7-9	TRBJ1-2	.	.	TGTGCCAGCAGCTTAGACGGGGGAGCAGAAGGCTACACCTTC	CASSLDGGAEGYTF
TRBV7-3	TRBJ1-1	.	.	TGTGCCAGCAGCTTAACGAGGCCGACAGTAAACACTGAAGCTTTCTTT	CASSLTRPTVNTEAFF
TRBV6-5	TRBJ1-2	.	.	TGTGCCAGCAGTTACTCGACAGCGAACGCCTATGGCTACACCTTC	CASSYSTANAYGYTF
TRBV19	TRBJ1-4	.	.	TGTGCCAGTTCGGTACCCGCGGAAAAACTGTTTTTT	CASSVPAEKLFF
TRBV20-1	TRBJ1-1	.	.	TGCAGTGCCGCAGAAAACACTGAAGCTTTCTTT	CSAAENTEAFF
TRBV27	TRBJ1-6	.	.	TGTGCCAGCAGTTTCGGAGGGGTCCGTAATTCACCCCTCCACTTT	CASSFGGVRNSPLHF
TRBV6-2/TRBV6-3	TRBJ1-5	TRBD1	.	TGTGCCAGCAGCGACAGGGGTTATCAGCCCCAGCATTTT	CASSDRGYQPQHF
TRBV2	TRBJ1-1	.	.	TGTGCCAGCAGCCCGGACTACCTCATGAACACTGAAGCTTTCTTT	CASSPDYLMNTEAFF
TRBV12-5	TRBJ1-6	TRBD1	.	TGTGCTAGTGCCAAACAGGGGAATTCACCCCTCCACTTT	CASAKQGNSPLHF
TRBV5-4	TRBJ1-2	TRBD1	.	TGTGCCAGCAGCTGGGACAGGGGGGATCTCTATGGCTACACCTTC	CASSWDRGDLYGYTF
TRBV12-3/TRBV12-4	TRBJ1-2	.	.	TGTGCCAGCAGTTTAGGGGAGAACTATGGCTACACCTTC	CASSLGENYGYTF
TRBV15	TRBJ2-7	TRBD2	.	TGTGCCACCAGCCCAGGGAGGGGACGACCCTACGAGCAGTACTTC	CATSPGRGRPYEQYF
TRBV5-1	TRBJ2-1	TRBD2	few	TGCGCCAGCAGCTTAGGGACTAGCCTCTGGAATGAGCAGTTCTTC	CASSLGTSLWNEQFF
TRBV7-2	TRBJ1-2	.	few	TGTGCCAGCAGCATCGGACGGACTAATGGCTACACCTTC	CASSIGRTNGYTF
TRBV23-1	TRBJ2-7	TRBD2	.	TGCGCCAGCAGTCAAAGGACTAGCGGGGGGACCTACGAGCAGTACTTC	CASSQRTSGGTYEQYF
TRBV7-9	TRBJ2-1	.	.	TGTGCCAGCAGCATTCTATCGGGGTGGGTGGATGAGCAGTTCTTC	CASSILSGWVDEQFF
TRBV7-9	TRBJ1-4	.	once	TGTGCCAGTCGTGGGGGCCGGCCTAATGAAAAACTGTTTTTT	CASRGGRPNEKLFF
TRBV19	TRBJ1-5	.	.	TGTGCCAGTAGTTCCTACAGCGTTAGCAATCAGCCCCAGCATTTT	CASSSYSVSNQPQHF
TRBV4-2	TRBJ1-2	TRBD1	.	TGTGCCAGCAGCGCCCGGGACAGGGGGGATGGCTACACCTTC	CASSARDRGDGYTF
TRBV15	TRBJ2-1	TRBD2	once	TGTGCCACCAGCAGAGAGTACCCTAGCGGGGGGGATTTGGCGGAGCAGTTCTTC	CATSREYPSGGDLAEQFF
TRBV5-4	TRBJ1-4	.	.	TGTGCCAGCAGCTTGGGGGGGGTAGGGGAAAAACTGTTTTTT	CASSLGGVGEKLFF
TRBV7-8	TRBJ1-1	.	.	TGTGCCAGCAGCTTAGTCTGGAGAGGGGGTGACACTGAAGCTTTCTTT	CASSLVWRGGDTEAFF
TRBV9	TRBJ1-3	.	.	TGTGCCAGCAGCGTAGGAAGGGGAAACACCATATATTTT	CASSVGRGNTIYF
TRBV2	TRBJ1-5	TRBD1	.	TGTGCCAGCAGTGCCAACCGGGACAGGGGGCGTTGGCCCCAGCATTTT	CASSANRDRGRWPQHF
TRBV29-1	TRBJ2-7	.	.	TGCAGCGGACGGGACAACTCCTACGAGCAGTACTTC	CSGRDNSYEQYF
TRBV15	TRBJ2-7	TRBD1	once	TGTGCCACCAGCAGAGGTTTTGGACAGGGGACCTACGAGCAGTACTTC	CATSRGFGQGTYEQYF
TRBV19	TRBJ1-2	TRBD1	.	TGTGCCAGTAGTATAGCGGGACAGGGAGGTGGCTACACCTTC	CASSIAGQGGGYTF
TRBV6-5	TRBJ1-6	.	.	TGTGCCAGCAGCCGAGGCCCGGGGGGTAATTCACCCCTCCACTTT	CASSRGPGGNSPLHF
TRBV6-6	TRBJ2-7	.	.	TGTGCCAGCAGTTACTCGATACAGCGCGACGAGCAGTACTTC	CASSYSIQRDEQYF
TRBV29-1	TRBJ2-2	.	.	TGCAGCGTTTACGGATACGGGGAGCTGTTTTTT	CSVYGYGELFF
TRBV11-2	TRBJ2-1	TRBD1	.	TGTGCCAGCAGTTCCCGACAGGGGGCATGGAATGAGCAGTTCTTC	CASSSRQGAWNEQFF
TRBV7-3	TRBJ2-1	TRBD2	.	TGTGCCAGCAGCTTACTATCCACCGCGGGACTAGTGTTCTTC	CASSLLSTAGLVFF
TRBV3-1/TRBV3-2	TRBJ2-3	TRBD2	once	TGTGCCAGCAGCCAAGATCGTAGCGGGGATACGCAGTATTTT	CASSQDRSGDTQYF
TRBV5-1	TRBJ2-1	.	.	TGCGCCAGCAGACGGGACACCAACACATACAATGAGCAGTTCTTC	CASRRDTNTYNEQFF
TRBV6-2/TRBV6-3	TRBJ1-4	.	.	TGTGCCAGCAGCAAAAATCGTGAAAAACTGTTTTTT	CASSKNREKLFF
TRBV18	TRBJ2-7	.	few	TGTGCCAGCTCACCTCGTTGGGGATACGAGCAGTACTTC	CASSPRWGYEQYF
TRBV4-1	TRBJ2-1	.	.	TGCGCCAGCAGCCAAGATCGGGTCGCGCGGTCCTCCTACAATGAGCAGTTCTTC	CASSQDRVARSSYNEQFF
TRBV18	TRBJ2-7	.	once	TGTGCCAGCTCACCCAGTCGGAAGAGGGGTGTAGCCGAGCAGTACTTC	CASSPSRKRGVAEQYF
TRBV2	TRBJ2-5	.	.	TGTGCCAGCAGTGATAGGGTTGGGACCCAGTACTTC	CASSDRVGTQYF
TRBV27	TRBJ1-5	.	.	TGTGCCAGCAGTTGGTCAGGGCAGCATCAGCCCCAGCATTTT	CASSWSGQHQPQHF
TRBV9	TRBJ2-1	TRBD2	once	TGTGCCAGCAGCGAGAGCGGGGGGCTGTACAATGAGCAGTTCTTC	CASSESGGLYNEQFF
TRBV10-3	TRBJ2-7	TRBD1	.	TGTGCCATCAGTGAGGGGACAGGGGCCACCTACGAGCAGTACTTC	CAISEGTGATYEQYF
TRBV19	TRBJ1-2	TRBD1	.	TGTGCCAGTCGAATACAGGGGGCGACTCGAGGCTACACCTTC	CASRIQGATRGYTF
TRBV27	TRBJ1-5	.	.	TGTGCCAGCAGTTTTAGTTCGTGGGACAAAAATCAGCCCCAGCATTTT	CASSFSSWDKNQPQHF
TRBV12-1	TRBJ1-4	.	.	TGTGCCAGCAGCTTTGCGCATACGGGACACCCATGCGAAAAACTGTTTTTT	CASSFAHTGHPCEKLFF
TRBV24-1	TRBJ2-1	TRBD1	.	TGTGCCACCAGTGACCAGACAGGGAGCTCCTACAATGAGCAGTTCTTC	CATSDQTGSSYNEQFF
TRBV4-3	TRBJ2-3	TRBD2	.	TGCGCCAGCAGCCAAGCAACTAGCGGGGGCACAGATACGCAGTATTTT	CASSQATSGGTDTQYF
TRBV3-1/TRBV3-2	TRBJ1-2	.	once	TGTGCCAGCAGCCAAGGAGGGGGGGCGGGCACCTTC	CASSQGGGAGTF